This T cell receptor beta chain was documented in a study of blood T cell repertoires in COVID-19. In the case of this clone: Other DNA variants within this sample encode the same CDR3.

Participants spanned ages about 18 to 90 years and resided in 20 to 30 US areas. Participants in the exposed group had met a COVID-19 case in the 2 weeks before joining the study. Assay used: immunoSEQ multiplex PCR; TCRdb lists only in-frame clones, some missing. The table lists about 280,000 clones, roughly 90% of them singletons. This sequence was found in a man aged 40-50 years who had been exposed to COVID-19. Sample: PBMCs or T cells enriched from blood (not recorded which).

CDR3 DNA sequence: TGTGCCAGCAGCTTAGTAGGGGGATCCTATAATTCACCCCTCCACTTT. Amino acid sequence: CASSLVGGSYNSPLHF. V is TRBV7-9 and J is TRBJ1-6; D might be TRBD1 (6 bases). CDR1 is SEHNR and CDR2 is FQNEAQ in the germline V gene (reference sequence). Trimming removed 1 base at V and 1 base at J, with 8 bases between. CDR3 length equals 16 residues.